Presented here are 6 T cell receptor beta chains from one specimen sequenced in a study of blood T cell repertoires in COVID-19. The method was immunoSEQ multiplex PCR; TCRdb's version includes in-frame clones alone and lacks a portion of them. The sample lists around 100,000 clones; 85% were seen once. The sequenced sample consisted of peripheral blood. The receptor source for this set is a human donor in a cohort sampled during active COVID-19.

The chain is built from TRBV19 and TRBJ2-1, with TRBD2 matching over 10 bases. Germline V gene lookup returns CDR1 LNHDA and CDR2 SQIVND (reference sequence). The CDR3 contains 14 residues. Losses at the gene ends were 6 bases for V and 8 bases for J; bases not matched to a gene: 7. This CDR3 reads CASRVSGGADEQFF. The CDR3 DNA reads as TGTGCCAGTAGAGTCAGCGGGGGGGCTGATGAGCAGTTCTTC.

This clone turned up a few times. The chain is built from TRBV7-9 and TRBJ2-7; 8 nucleotides agree with TRBD1. Losses at the gene ends were 5 bases for V and 3 bases for J; bases not matched to a gene: 6. The CDR3 consists of 14 residues. Germline CDR1 reads SEHNR; CDR2 reads FQNEAQ (reference sequence). In nucleotides, the CDR3 is TGTGCCAGCAGCCCCCCGGACAGGGACTACGAGCAGTACTTC. This codes for CASSPPDRDYEQYF.

This chain uses TRBV2 with TRBJ2-7; 7 bases align to TRBD2. Trimming took 7 bases from V and 2 from J; bases not matched to a gene: 8. The CDR3 extends over 14 amino acids. Germline V gives CDR1 SNHLY, CDR2 FYNNEI. The CDR3 loop reads CASTDGGIPYEQYF. Here the CDR3 DNA reads TGTGCCAGCACCGACGGGGGGATCCCCTACGAGCAGTACTTC.

This clone showed up just a few times. The CDR3 DNA reads TGTGCCACCAGCAGAGGAGGACTAGCGGGCGGGAATGAGCAGTTCTTC. Its protein product is CATSRGGLAGGNEQFF. The chain uses TRBV15 and TRBJ2-1, with 11 bases lining up with TRBD2. Germline CDR1 is LNHNV and CDR2 is YYDKDF (reference sequence). V shed 1 base and J 7 bases; nucleotides not matched to a gene: 6. The CDR3 spans 16 residues.

This clone appeared a single time. The J gene is TRBJ2-7, the V gene TRBV11-2; 7 bases agree with TRBD1. Germline V lookup: CDR1 SGHAT, CDR2 FQNNGV. V dropped 7 bases and J dropped 2; count of bases not matched to a gene: 8. This CDR3 comprises 14 residues. The CDR3 loop is CASTIPGQTYEQYF. The CDR3 nucleotides read TGTGCCAGCACAATACCGGGACAGACCTACGAGCAGTACTTC.

A note on this clone: The sample contains more than one DNA sequence encoding this CDR3. The DNA for the CDR3 is TGTGCTAGTGGCGGGGCGGGGGGGTCAGATACGCAGTATTTT. It translates to CASGGAGGSDTQYF. The chain uses TRBV12-5 and TRBJ2-3, with TRBD2 identical over 9 bases. The CDR3 length is 14 residues. CDR1 and CDR2 from the germline V gene are LGHNT and FRNRAP. V lost 6 bases and J lost 4; bases outside the gene matches: 5.